A single sample gave rise to the 22 T cell receptor beta chains below, sequenced in a study of CXCR3-negative and CXCR3-positive naive CD8 T cells. It was by 5' RACE with UMI labels that the TRB cDNA libraries were prepared. For each CDR3 protein, TCRdb gives one entry from its re-call of the 5' RACE reads, without DNA. This sample's table reports fewer than 7,000 distinct CDR3 sequences. General observations from the study: For CXCR3-positive naive cells, TRB CDR3s were more hydrophobic than those of CXCR3-negative naive cells.

The antigens of these receptors remain unknown. Sequencing was done on a sample of naive CXCR3+ CD8+ T cells from blood. Noted subset: CD45RO-CCR7+CD27+CD95- naive CD8+ T cells expressing CXCR3 (TNR3+). Receptors originate from a human donor in good health. Some clones in this sample may be carry-over from other donors' samples.

The chain recombines TRBV19 with TRBJ1-1; checking the TCRdb D call of TRBD1 is not possible without DNA. In germline, CDR1 is LNHDA, CDR2 SQIVND (reference sequence). CDR3 length equals 15 residues. CDR3 amino acids: CASSIQQGMNTEAFF. Supplemented by reference TRBV19 and TRBJ1-1, the full variable domain reads DGGITQSPKYLFRKEGQNVTLSCEQNLNHDAMYWYRQDPGQGLRLIYYSQIVNDFQKGDIAEGYSVSREKKESFPLTVTSAQKNPTAFYLCASSIQQGMNTEAFFGQGTRLTVV.

Considering frequency, this clonotype is medium-sized (0.01 to 0.1%). The V and J genes are TRBV29-1 and TRBJ2-2; without DNA, the TCRdb call of TRBD1 cannot be checked. The CDR3 contains 12 residues. Germline CDR1 and CDR2: SQVTM and ANQGSEA. CDR3 sequence reads: CSVLQGPGELFF.

The J gene is TRBJ2-3, the V gene TRBV12-5; with no DNA, the TCRdb D assignment of TRBD1 cannot be verified. The CDR3 runs to 15 residues. Germline CDR1 LGHNT, CDR2 FRNRAP. CDR3 region: CASGLGQSSTDTQYF.

The V and J genes are TRBV12-3 or TRBV12-4 and TRBJ1-5; TCRdb's assignment of TRBD1 cannot be checked, as there is no DNA. The CDR3 has 14 residues. The CDR3 reads CASSGTIRNQPQHF.

V usage is TRBV21-1 and J usage is TRBJ2-4; TCRdb designates TRBD1, a call that cannot be tested without DNA. TRBV21-1 corresponds to a pseudogene. The CDR3 is 15 residues long. CDR3 sequence: CASSKPRGDKHIQYF.

This clonotype is deemed medium-sized by its frequency. The rearrangement links TRBV3-1 to TRBJ2-5; the TRBD2 assignment by TCRdb is unverifiable without DNA. The germline gives CDR1 LGHDT, CDR2 YNNKEL (reference sequence). This CDR3 is 17 amino acids long. This chain's CDR3 is CASSQVLAGLDQETQYF.

This chain's CDR3 is CASSPTPPSYEQYF. The V gene is TRBV6-5, the J gene TRBJ2-7; lacking DNA, the TRBD1 call made by TCRdb goes unchecked. Germline CDR1 and CDR2: MNHEY and SVGAGI. The CDR3 is 14 amino acids.

This clonotype registers medium-sized (0.01 to 0.1%) by frequency. The J gene is TRBJ2-6, the V gene TRBV12-3 or TRBV12-4; TCRdb's D call of TRBD1 is untestable without DNA. The length of the CDR3 is 18 residues. Here the CDR3 reads CASSFPGQGAYGANVLTF.

Its frequency marks this clonotype as medium-sized. V usage is TRBV28 and J usage is TRBJ1-5. Looked up from germline, CDR1 is MDHEN and CDR2 is SYDVKM. The CDR3 length is 14 residues. Here the CDR3 reads CASSLHDSNQPQHF.

This clonotype is classed as medium-sized by frequency. CDR3 amino acids: CASSVVEGGNTEAFF. The V and J genes are TRBV9 and TRBJ1-1. Germline V CDR1 and CDR2: SGDLS, YYNGEE. There are 15 residues in the CDR3.

The chain employs TRBV28 and TRBJ2-3; with no DNA, the TCRdb D assignment of TRBD1 cannot be verified. From germline, CDR1 is MDHEN and CDR2 SYDVKM. The CDR3 sequence is 16 residues long. The CDR3 reads CASRPYGGWLADTQYF.

This clonotype shows up as medium-sized by frequency. J is TRBJ2-7 and V is TRBV29-1; TCRdb picks TRBD1, but there is no DNA to check that call. Germline V gene sequence: CDR1 SQVTM, CDR2 ANQGSEA. This CDR3 has 15 amino acids. CDR3 region: CSVESIRTGAYEQYF.

The chain links TRBV20-1 to TRBJ2-7; no DNA is available, so the TRBD1 call from TCRdb remains unchecked. CDR3 length: 15 residues. Germline V gene sequence: CDR1 DFQATT, CDR2 SNEGSKA (reference sequence). CDR3 in amino acids: CSASPRTKPTYEQYF.

The chain combines TRBV29-1 with TRBJ2-7; TCRdb names TRBD2, which stays unverified in the absence of DNA. Germline V CDR1 and CDR2: SQVTM, ANQGSEA. The CDR3 has 13 amino acids. This chain's CDR3 is CSVRTSGAYEQYF.

Measured by frequency, this clonotype is medium-sized (0.01 to 0.1%). The gene calls are TRBV15 and TRBJ2-3; TCRdb proposes TRBD2, but this gene call is untestable without DNA. CDR3 length: 17 residues. Germline CDR1 reads LNHNV; CDR2 reads YYDKDF (reference sequence). The CDR3 sequence: CATSRTEGIGPTDTQYF.

This CDR3 is CSVPVRDRGPVQETQYF. The chain is built from TRBV20-1 and TRBJ2-5; the D call of TRBD1 rests on TCRdb alone, since no DNA is present to check it. The CDR3 is 17 amino acids. Per the germline V gene, CDR1 is DFQATT and CDR2 is SNEGSKA (reference sequence).

By frequency, this clonotype is medium-sized (0.01 to 0.1%). The chain is built from TRBV29-1 and TRBJ2-7; the D call from TCRdb, TRBD1, cannot be confirmed without DNA. Germline V CDR1 and CDR2: SQVTM, ANQGSEA. The CDR3 extends over 13 amino acids. CDR3 in amino acids: CSARKGQVYEQYF.

This clonotype registers medium-sized by frequency. This chain joins TRBV29-1 and TRBJ2-3; with no DNA, the TCRdb D assignment of TRBD2 cannot be verified. The CDR3 contains 15 residues. The germline V gene has CDR1 SQVTM and CDR2 ANQGSEA. This chain's CDR3 is CSAYGSVERADTQYF.

The chain carries TRBV19 and TRBJ2-7; TCRdb selects TRBD1, and the lack of DNA leaves this call unchecked. The CDR3 spans 15 residues. CDR1 is LNHDA and CDR2 is SQIVND in the germline V gene (reference sequence). The CDR3 is CASSEMPSPVYEQYF.

This clonotype registers medium-sized by frequency. V and J are TRBV12-3 or TRBV12-4 and TRBJ2-5; as DNA is missing, the TRBD1 call by TCRdb cannot be tested. The CDR3 spans 16 residues. The CDR3 loop reads CASSLHDSMYQETQYF.

The chain joins TRBV5-1 to TRBJ1-1. This CDR3 contains 15 residues. The germline gives CDR1 SGHRS, CDR2 YFSETQ. The chain's CDR3 is CASSLWQVGKTEAFF.

The CDR3 spells CASSTSTSGFSYEQYF. The chain is built from TRBV28 and TRBJ2-7; TCRdb's D call of TRBD2 is untestable without DNA. Germline CDR1 is MDHEN and CDR2 is SYDVKM. This CDR3 contains 16 residues.